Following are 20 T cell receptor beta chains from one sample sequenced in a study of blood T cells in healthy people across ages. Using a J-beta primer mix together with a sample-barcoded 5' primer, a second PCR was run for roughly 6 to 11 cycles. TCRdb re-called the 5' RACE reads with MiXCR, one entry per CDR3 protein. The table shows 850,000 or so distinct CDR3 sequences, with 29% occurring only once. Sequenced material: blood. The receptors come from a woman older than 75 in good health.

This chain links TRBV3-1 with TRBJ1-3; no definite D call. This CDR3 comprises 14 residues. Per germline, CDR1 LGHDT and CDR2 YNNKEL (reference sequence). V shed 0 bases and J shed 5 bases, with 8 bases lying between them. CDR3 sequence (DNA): TGTGCCAGCAGCCAAGATGGCAGTAGAAACACCATATATTTT. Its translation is CASSQDGSRNTIYF. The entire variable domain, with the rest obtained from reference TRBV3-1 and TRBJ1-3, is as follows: DTAVSQTPKYLVTQMGNDKSIKCEQNLGHDTMYWYKQDSKKFLKIMFSYNNKELIINETVPNRFSPKSPDKAHLNLHINSLELGDSAVYFCASSQDGSRNTIYFGEGSWLTVV.

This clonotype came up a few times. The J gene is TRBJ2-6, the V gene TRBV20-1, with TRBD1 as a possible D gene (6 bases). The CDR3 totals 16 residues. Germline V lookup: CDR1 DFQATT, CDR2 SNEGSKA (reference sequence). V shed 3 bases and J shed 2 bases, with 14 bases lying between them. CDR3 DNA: TGCAGTGCTAGCCAAAGACAGGTGGCTGGGGCCAACGTCCTGACTTTC. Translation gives CSASQRQVAGANVLTF.

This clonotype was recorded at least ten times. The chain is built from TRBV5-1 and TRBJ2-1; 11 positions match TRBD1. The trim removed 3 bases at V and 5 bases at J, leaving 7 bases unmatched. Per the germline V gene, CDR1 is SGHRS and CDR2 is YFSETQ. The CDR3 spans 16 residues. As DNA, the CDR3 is TGCGCCAGCAGCTCTTACCGGGACAGGGGGGACAATGAGCAGTTCTTC. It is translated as CASSSYRDRGDNEQFF.

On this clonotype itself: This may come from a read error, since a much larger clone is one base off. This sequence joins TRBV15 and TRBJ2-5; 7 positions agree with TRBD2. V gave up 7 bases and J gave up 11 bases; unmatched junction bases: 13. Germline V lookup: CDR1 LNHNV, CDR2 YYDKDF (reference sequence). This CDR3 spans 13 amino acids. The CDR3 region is CATNTYGGSEQYF. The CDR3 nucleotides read TGTGCCACCAACACTTACGGGGGGAGTGAGCAGTACTTC.

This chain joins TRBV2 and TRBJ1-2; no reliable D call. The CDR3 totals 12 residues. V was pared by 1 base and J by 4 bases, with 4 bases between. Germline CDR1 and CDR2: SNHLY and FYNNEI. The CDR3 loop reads CASSEDPYGYTF. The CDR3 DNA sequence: TGTGCCAGCAGTGAAGACCCCTATGGCTACACCTTC.

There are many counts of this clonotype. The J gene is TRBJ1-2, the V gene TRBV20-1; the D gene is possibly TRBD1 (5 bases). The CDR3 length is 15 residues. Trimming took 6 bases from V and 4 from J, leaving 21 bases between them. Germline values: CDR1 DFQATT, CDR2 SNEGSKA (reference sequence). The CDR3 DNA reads TGCAGTGCCACTCGGGACGGTACCCCTCTCTATGGCTACACCTTC. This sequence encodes CSATRDGTPLYGYTF.

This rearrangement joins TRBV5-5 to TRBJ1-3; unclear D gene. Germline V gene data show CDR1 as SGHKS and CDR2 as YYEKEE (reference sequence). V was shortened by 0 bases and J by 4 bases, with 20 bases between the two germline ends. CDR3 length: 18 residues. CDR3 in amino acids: CASSLAFDISLLGNTIYF. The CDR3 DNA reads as TGTGCCAGCAGCTTGGCGTTTGACATTTCTCTGTTGGGAAACACCATATATTTT.

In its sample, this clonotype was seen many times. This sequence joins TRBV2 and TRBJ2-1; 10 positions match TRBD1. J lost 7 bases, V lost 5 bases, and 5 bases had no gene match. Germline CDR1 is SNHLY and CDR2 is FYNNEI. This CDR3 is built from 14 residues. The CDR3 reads CASSWTGGRNEQFF. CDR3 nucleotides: TGTGCCAGCAGTTGGACAGGGGGAAGGAATGAGCAGTTCTTC.

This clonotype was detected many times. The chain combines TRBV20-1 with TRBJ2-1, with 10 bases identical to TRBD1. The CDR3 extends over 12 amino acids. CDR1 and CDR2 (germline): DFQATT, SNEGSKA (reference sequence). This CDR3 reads CTAGTGDNEQFF. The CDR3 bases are TGCACCGCGGGGACAGGGGACAATGAGCAGTTCTTC.

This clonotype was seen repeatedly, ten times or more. CDR3 DNA: TGTGCCAGCAGACTCTCGGGCGAGCAGTACTTC. Translated: CASRLSGEQYF. The chain couples TRBV2 to TRBJ2-7; D gene unclear. The germline V and J ends were trimmed by 6 bases and 6 bases, with 9 bases remaining between them. Looked up from germline, CDR1 is SNHLY and CDR2 is FYNNEI. The CDR3 length is 11 residues.

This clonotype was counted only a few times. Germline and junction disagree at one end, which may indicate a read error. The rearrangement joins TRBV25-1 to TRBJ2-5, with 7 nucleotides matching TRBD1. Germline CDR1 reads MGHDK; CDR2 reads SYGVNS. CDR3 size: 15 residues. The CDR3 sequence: CASNEIGRGQETQYF. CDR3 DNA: TGTGCCAGCAATGAAATCGGCAGGGGGCAAGAGACCCAGTACTTC.

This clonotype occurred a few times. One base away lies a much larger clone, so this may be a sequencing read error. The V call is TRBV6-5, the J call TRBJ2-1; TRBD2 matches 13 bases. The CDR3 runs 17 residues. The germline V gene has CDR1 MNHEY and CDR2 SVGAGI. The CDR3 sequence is CASSYSRGLAGVNGQFF. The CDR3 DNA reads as TGTGCCAGCAGTTACTCGAGAGGACTAGCGGGGGTTAATGGGCAGTTCTTC.

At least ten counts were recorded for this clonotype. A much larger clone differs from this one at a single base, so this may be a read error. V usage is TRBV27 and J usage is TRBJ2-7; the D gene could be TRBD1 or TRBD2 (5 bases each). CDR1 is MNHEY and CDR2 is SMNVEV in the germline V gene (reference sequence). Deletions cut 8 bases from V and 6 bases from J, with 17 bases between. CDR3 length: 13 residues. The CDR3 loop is CASGSTVAGEQYF. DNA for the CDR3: TGTGCCAGCGGTTCGACAGTGGCGGGCGAGCAGTACTTC.

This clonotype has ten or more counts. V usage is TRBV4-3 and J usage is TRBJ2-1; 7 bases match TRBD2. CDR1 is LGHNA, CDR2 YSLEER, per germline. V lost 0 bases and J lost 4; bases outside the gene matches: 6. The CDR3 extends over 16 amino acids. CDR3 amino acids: CASSQEASGLYNEQFF. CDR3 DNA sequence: TGCGCCAGCAGCCAAGAAGCTAGCGGCTTATACAATGAGCAGTTCTTC.

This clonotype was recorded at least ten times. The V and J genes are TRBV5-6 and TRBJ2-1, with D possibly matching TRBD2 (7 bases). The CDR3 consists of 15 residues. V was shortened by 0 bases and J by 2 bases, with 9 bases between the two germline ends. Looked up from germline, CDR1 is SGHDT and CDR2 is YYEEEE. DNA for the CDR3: TGTGCCAGCAGCTTGGAGGGGGGGACCTACAATGAGCAGTTCTTC. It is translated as CASSLEGGTYNEQFF.

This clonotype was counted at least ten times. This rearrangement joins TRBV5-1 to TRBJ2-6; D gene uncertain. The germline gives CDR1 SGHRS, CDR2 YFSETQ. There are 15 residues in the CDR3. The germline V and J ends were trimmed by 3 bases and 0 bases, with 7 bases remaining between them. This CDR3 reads CASSSQSSGANVLTF. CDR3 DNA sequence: TGCGCCAGCAGCTCCCAAAGCTCTGGGGCCAACGTCCTGACTTTC.

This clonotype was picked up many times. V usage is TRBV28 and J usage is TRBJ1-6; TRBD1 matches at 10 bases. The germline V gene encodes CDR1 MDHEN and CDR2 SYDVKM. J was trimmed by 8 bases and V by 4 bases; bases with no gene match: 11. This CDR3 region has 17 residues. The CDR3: CASSSPGDRGLDSPLHF. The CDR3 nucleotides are TGTGCCAGCAGTTCCCCCGGGGACAGGGGTTTAGATTCACCCCTCCACTTT.

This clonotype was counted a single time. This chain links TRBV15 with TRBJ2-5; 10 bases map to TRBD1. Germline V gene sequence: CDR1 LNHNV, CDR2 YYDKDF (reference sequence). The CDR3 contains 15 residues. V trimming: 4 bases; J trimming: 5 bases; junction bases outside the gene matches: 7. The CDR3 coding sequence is TGTGCCACCAGCACAGGACAGGGGGACGGGGAGACCCAGTACTTC. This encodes CATSTGQGDGETQYF.

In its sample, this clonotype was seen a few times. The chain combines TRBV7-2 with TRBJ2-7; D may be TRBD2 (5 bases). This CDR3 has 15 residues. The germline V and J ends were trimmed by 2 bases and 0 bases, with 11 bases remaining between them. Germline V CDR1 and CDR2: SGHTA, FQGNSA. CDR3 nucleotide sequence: TGTGCCAGCAGCTTAAATAGCGCTAACTCCTACGAGCAGTACTTC. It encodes CASSLNSANSYEQYF.

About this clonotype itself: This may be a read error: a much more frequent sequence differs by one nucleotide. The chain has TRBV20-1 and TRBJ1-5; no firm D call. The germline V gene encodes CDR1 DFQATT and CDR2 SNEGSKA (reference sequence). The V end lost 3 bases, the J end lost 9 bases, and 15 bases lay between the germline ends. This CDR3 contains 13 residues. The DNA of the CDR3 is TGCAGTGCTAGCGAGGGCGAGCGTCGGCCCCAGCATTTT. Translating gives CSASEGERRPQHF.